These 25 T cell receptor beta chains came from one sample sequenced in a study of shared clonotypes between healthy human individuals. TCRdb's table, derived via immunoSEQ multiplex PCR, lists solely in-frame clones and lacks some. The repertoire holds some 1 million clones, about 70% seen once, with about 1.5% in the top ten. What was sequenced was memory CD4+ T cells sorted from blood. Subset reported: CD45RA-negative fraction. These receptors all come from a man in his late teens or twenties in good health.

This clone turned up a few times. The chain combines TRBV14 with TRBJ1-4, with D possibly matching TRBD1 (5 bases). CDR1 is SGHDN, CDR2 FVKESK, per germline. Between the trimmed V and J ends, which lost 3 bases and 6 bases, there was a span of 11 bases. The CDR3 covers 14 residues. CDR3 sequence (DNA): TGTGCCAGCAGCCATGAGGGGCGGGATGAAAAACTGTTTTTT. It encodes CASSHEGRDEKLFF. The variable domain in full, completed from reference TRBV14 and TRBJ1-4, reads EAGVTQFPSHSVIEKGQTVTLRCDPISGHDNLYWYRRVMGKEIKFLLHFVKESKQDESGMPNNRFLAERTGGTYSTLKVQPAELEDSGVYFCASSHEGRDEKLFFGSGTQLSVL.

The chain has TRBV14 and TRBJ1-1; no clear D gene. Germline CDR1 and CDR2: SGHDN and FVKESK. This CDR3 is 14 amino acids long. Trimming cost V 1 base and J 1 base, with 7 bases left between them. DNA of the CDR3: TGTGCCAGCAGCCAAGGCTTGGCGAACACTGAAGCTTTCTTT. It codes for CASSQGLANTEAFF.

V gene TRBV14 combines with J gene TRBJ1-6; no clear D. Germline V gene lookup returns CDR1 SGHDN and CDR2 FVKESK. Trimming removed 7 bases from V and 0 bases from J, with 7 bases in between. CDR3 length: 14 residues. CDR3 amino acids: CASKMSSYNSPLHF. The CDR3 DNA reads as TGTGCCAGCAAAATGAGCTCCTATAATTCACCCCTCCACTTT.

The chain employs TRBV6-6 and TRBJ2-7; D gene unclear. V dropped 4 bases and J dropped 6 bases, with 4 bases sitting between them. The CDR3 has 10 residues. CDR1 is MNHNY, CDR2 SVGAGI, per germline (reference sequence). The CDR3 bases are TGTGCCAGCAGTTCAGTCGAGCAGTACTTC. Translation: CASSSVEQYF.

The J gene is TRBJ1-3, the V gene TRBV5-5; D is ambiguous. V was pared by 0 bases and J by 8 bases, with 9 bases between. The length of the CDR3 is 13 residues. CDR1 is SGHKS and CDR2 is YYEKEE in the germline V gene (reference sequence). This CDR3 reads CASSLDLGDTIYF. The CDR3 DNA sequence: TGTGCCAGCAGCTTGGACCTTGGGGACACCATATATTTT. Full variable domain (rest looked up from reference TRBV5-5 and TRBJ1-3): DAGVTQSPTHLIKTRGQQVTLRCSPISGHKSVSWYQQVLGQGPQFIFQYYEKEERGRGNFPDRFSARQFPNYSSELNVNALLLGDSALYLCASSLDLGDTIYFGEGSWLTVV.

The table lists this clone with a few counts. This chain's CDR3 is CASSLVGVATNEQFF. The CDR3 DNA reads as TGTGCCAGCAGCTTAGTTGGGGTCGCAACCAATGAGCAGTTCTTC. The J gene is TRBJ2-1, the V gene TRBV7-2; D unclear. Germline V gene lookup returns CDR1 SGHTA and CDR2 FQGNSA. The CDR3 covers 15 residues. Trimming removed 1 base at V and 6 bases at J, with 13 bases between. The full variable domain, with the rest looked up from reference TRBV7-2 and TRBJ2-1, is GAGVSQSPSNKVTEKGKDVELRCDPISGHTALYWYRQSLGQGLEFLIYFQGNSAPDKSGLPSDRFSAERTGGSVSTLTIQRTQQEDSAVYLCASSLVGVATNEQFFGPGTRLTVL.

This sequence joins TRBV6-1 and TRBJ2-7; tentative D call: TRBD1 (6 bases). The V gene's germline CDR1 is MNHNS and CDR2 SASEGT. This CDR3 region has 14 residues. V was pared by 4 bases and J by 2 bases, with 12 bases between. The CDR3 DNA reads TGTGCCAGCAGTGTGGGACACGTAACCTACGAGCAGTACTTC. Translating gives CASSVGHVTYEQYF.

This clone was seen just once. The rearrangement uses TRBV7-3 and TRBJ2-3, with D maybe TRBD1 (6 bases). Per germline, CDR1 SGHTA and CDR2 FQGTGA. Between the trimmed V and J ends, which lost 4 bases and 4 bases, there was a span of 18 bases. The length of the CDR3 is 16 residues. The CDR3 coding sequence is TGTGCCAGCAGCTCGACCGGGACACCAGGCGCAGATACGCAGTATTTT. Protein: CASSSTGTPGADTQYF.

This chain uses TRBV30 with TRBJ2-5; TRBD1 might be the D (5 bases). Germline CDR1 GTSNPN, CDR2 SVGIG (reference sequence). V gave up 3 bases and J gave up 1 base, with 21 bases separating them. The CDR3 is made up of 17 amino acids. CDR3 region: CAWRVIGSSGFQETQYF. Written as DNA, the CDR3 is TGTGCCTGGAGAGTAATAGGTTCGTCAGGGTTCCAAGAGACCCAGTACTTC.

This clone has at least ten counts. The rearrangement joins TRBV2 to TRBJ2-1; D may match TRBD1 or TRBD2 (6 bases each). CDR3 length: 16 amino acids. Germline CDR1 and CDR2: SNHLY and FYNNEI. The germline V and J ends were trimmed by 5 bases and 3 bases, with 17 bases remaining between them. The CDR3 protein is CASSSGGGTLYNEQFF. In DNA form, the CDR3 reads TGTGCCAGCAGTTCTGGGGGCGGGACTCTCTACAATGAGCAGTTCTTC.

There are a few counts of this clone. J is TRBJ2-7 and V is TRBV9; no definite D call. This CDR3 has 14 residues. Germline V lookup: CDR1 SGDLS, CDR2 YYNGEE. V dropped 4 bases and J dropped 3 bases, with 14 bases sitting between them. The CDR3 DNA reads TGTGCCAGCAGCCCCGGAACCCCGAGCTACGAGCAGTACTTC. It translates to CASSPGTPSYEQYF. Full variable domain (rest looked up from reference TRBV9 and TRBJ2-7): DSGVTQTPKHLITATGQRVTLRCSPRSGDLSVYWYQQSLDQGLQFLIQYYNGEERAKGNILERFSAQQFPDLHSELNLSSLELGDSALYFCASSPGTPSYEQYFGPGTRLTVT.

The chain recombines TRBV10-3 with TRBJ1-3; 7 nucleotides line up with TRBD1. V lost 0 bases to trimming and J lost 0 bases; unmatched junction nucleotides: 5. The germline gives CDR1 ENHRY, CDR2 SYGVKD. The CDR3 is 17 residues long. This CDR3 is CAISESRGEISGNTIYF. The CDR3 nucleotides read TGTGCCATCAGTGAGTCCAGGGGGGAGATCTCTGGAAACACCATATATTTT.

This clone was seen just once. The chain has TRBV4-3 and TRBJ2-3; TRBD2 matches 12 bases. J gave up 3 bases and V 0 bases, and 7 bases lay outside the gene matches. Germline CDR1 reads LGHNA; CDR2 reads YSLEER. The CDR3 contains 18 residues. The chain's CDR3 is CASSQDLVGLAGTDTQYF. For the CDR3, the DNA is TGCGCCAGCAGCCAAGATCTGGTGGGACTAGCGGGTACAGATACGCAGTATTTT.

CDR3 bases: TGTGCCAGCAGCAAGACAGGGGGGGGAGAGACCCAGTACTTC. This codes for CASSKTGGGETQYF. The chain is built from TRBV9 and TRBJ2-5; 9 nucleotides line up with TRBD1. The CDR3 contains 14 residues. Trimming took 4 bases from V and 4 from J; bases not matched to a gene: 5. Per the germline V gene, CDR1 is SGDLS and CDR2 is YYNGEE.

The chain couples TRBV4-2 to TRBJ2-7; 9 positions match TRBD2. The V gene end was trimmed by 0 bases and the J gene end by 5 bases; junction bases not matched to a gene: 8. The CDR3 loop spans 16 amino acids. CDR1 and CDR2 (germline): LGHNA, YNFKEQ. This chain's CDR3 is CASSQERSGGTHEQYF. CDR3 nucleotides: TGTGCCAGCAGCCAAGAACGGAGCGGGGGGACCCACGAGCAGTACTTC.

Concerning this clone itself: Other DNA sequences of this sample code for an identical CDR3. The V call is TRBV28, the J call TRBJ2-5; TRBD1 matches at 11 bases. CDR1 and CDR2 (germline): MDHEN, SYDVKM. This CDR3 contains 15 residues. V trimming: 4 bases; J trimming: 5 bases; junction bases outside the gene matches: 6. CDR3: CASSSPGTGGETQYF. The CDR3 nucleotides are TGTGCCAGCAGTTCACCCGGGACAGGGGGTGAGACCCAGTACTTC.

Remarks on this clone: At the DNA level, this CDR3 is encoded by other sequences in the same sample as well. The chain carries TRBV5-1 and TRBJ1-6; TRBD1 agrees at 9 bases. This CDR3 is 14 amino acids long. Germline assignment: CDR1 SGHRS and CDR2 YFSETQ. V shed 3 bases and J 8 bases; nucleotides not matched to a gene: 3. CDR3: CASSSTGGDSPLHF. In DNA form, the CDR3 reads TGCGCCAGCAGCTCAACAGGGGGCGATTCACCCCTCCACTTT.

CDR3 loop: CASSQDGGRANTEAFF. The CDR3 coding sequence is TGTGCCAGCAGCCAAGATGGGGGAAGGGCAAACACTGAAGCTTTCTTT. The V and J genes are TRBV14 and TRBJ1-1, with D possibly TRBD1 on 5 matching bases. In germline, CDR1 is SGHDN, CDR2 FVKESK. The CDR3 contains 16 residues. V shed 0 bases and J shed 2 bases, with 13 bases lying between them.

In regard to this clone: This sample also contains other DNA sequences that code for the same CDR3. The chain is built from TRBV2 and TRBJ2-2, with D possibly being TRBD2 (6 bases). This CDR3 spans 14 amino acids. Germline CDR1 reads SNHLY; CDR2 reads FYNNEI. V was pared by 4 bases and J by 4 bases, with 10 bases between. CDR3 sequence (DNA): TGTGCCAGCAGTGGTCAGGGAGGCACCGGGGAGCTGTTTTTT. This sequence encodes CASSGQGGTGELFF.

The chain joins TRBV10-3 to TRBJ1-3; possible D gene TRBD1, 5 bases. The germline V and J ends were trimmed by 4 bases and 4 bases, with 20 bases remaining between them. Germline V lookup: CDR1 ENHRY, CDR2 SYGVKD. The CDR3 contains 17 residues. The CDR3 sequence: CAISARDSPVSGNTIYF. CDR3 in DNA: TGTGCCATCAGTGCACGAGACAGCCCGGTCTCAGGAAACACCATATATTTT.

The rearrangement uses TRBV5-8 and TRBJ2-1, with 7 positions matching TRBD2. The CDR3 has 16 residues. CDR1 SGHTS and CDR2 YDEGEE come from the germline V gene. Unmatched junction bases numbered 12, after V lost 5 bases and J lost 4 bases. CDR3 loop: CASRNTRTSYYNEQFF. CDR3 DNA: TGTGCCAGCAGAAACACCCGGACTAGTTATTACAATGAGCAGTTCTTC.

V usage is TRBV18 and J usage is TRBJ2-3; 8 bases line up with TRBD2. CDR1 and CDR2 from the germline V gene are KGHSH and LQKENI. The CDR3 length is 16 residues. V was pared by 0 bases and J by 4 bases, with 6 bases of the junction left unmatched. CDR3 loop: CASSPPLGGASDTQYF. CDR3 DNA: TGTGCCAGCTCACCACCGCTCGGGGGGGCCTCAGATACGCAGTATTTT.

This rearrangement joins TRBV10-1 to TRBJ1-2; D might be TRBD1 (6 bases). V lost 7 bases and J lost 2, with 14 bases in between. The germline V gene encodes CDR1 WNHNN and CDR2 SYGVQD (reference sequence). This CDR3 comprises 14 residues. The chain's CDR3 is CASNWRQGNYGYTF. CDR3 nucleotides: TGCGCCAGCAATTGGCGCCAGGGGAACTATGGCTACACCTTC.

The rearrangement links TRBV7-2 to TRBJ1-1; 10 nucleotides align to TRBD1. From germline, CDR1 is SGHTA and CDR2 FQGNSA. V was pared by 4 bases and J by 7 bases, with 12 bases of the junction left unmatched. The CDR3 totals 16 residues. CDR3 sequence: CASSSDRGVRLGEAFF. For the CDR3, the DNA is TGTGCCAGCAGCTCGGACAGGGGGGTTCGCCTCGGTGAAGCTTTCTTT.

This clone was found a few times. The CDR3: CAWSFPGQASPLHF. CDR3 sequence (DNA): TGTGCCTGGAGTTTCCCGGGACAGGCGTCACCCCTCCACTTT. The gene calls are TRBV30 and TRBJ1-6; 8 bases align to TRBD1. Trimming removed 2 bases from V and 10 bases from J; junction bases left unmatched: 7. The CDR3 is made up of 14 amino acids. Germline lookup yields CDR1 GTSNPN and CDR2 SVGIG (reference sequence).